Listed below are T cell receptor beta chains from one sample, sequenced in a study of blood T cell repertoires in COVID-19. Assay: immunoSEQ multiplex PCR; the TCRdb copy retains only in-frame clones and omits some. The profile shows 45,000 to 65,000 clones, approximately 89% of them singletons. Sequencing used peripheral blood. The receptors shown here come from a man between 60 and 70 years old with active COVID-19. CDR3s include the opening cysteine and the closing phenylalanine or tryptophan. D genes are given only for firm matches. Size values are once, few and many counts, or a class for expanded clones, and some rows have none.

. TRBJ1-2 . TRBV7-9 CASSLSDSYGYTF TGTGCCAGCAGCTTATCAGACTCCTATGGCTACACCTTC
. TRBJ2-7 . TRBV12-3/TRBV12-4 CASSFRQPYEQYF TGTGCCAGCAGTTTCCGACAGCCATACGAGCAGTACTTC
. TRBJ2-7 . TRBV28 CASYSAGRSEQYF TGTGCCAGCTACTCCGCTGGGCGTAGCGAGCAGTACTTC
once TRBJ2-7 . TRBV19 CASRHRRQDEQYF TGTGCCTCCCGACATCGGCGACAGGACGAGCAGTACTTC
. TRBJ2-2 TRBD2 TRBV6-2/TRBV6-3 CASSVAGTGELFF TGTGCCAGCAGTGTAGCGGGAACCGGGGAGCTGTTTTTT
. TRBJ2-7 . TRBV5-3 CARSPQGVYEQYF TGTGCCAGAAGCCCGCAAGGGGTTTACGAGCAGTACTTC
. TRBJ2-7 TRBD2 TRBV18 CASSPPEGLAGGTYEQYF TGTGCCAGCTCACCACCGGAGGGACTAGCGGGAGGTACCTACGAGCAGTACTTC
. TRBJ2-6 . TRBV5-1 CASSQISSGANVLTF TGCGCCAGCAGTCAAATAAGCTCCGGGGCCAACGTCCTGACTTTC
. TRBJ2-7 TRBD1 TRBV30 CAWRLSGTGPGEQYF TGTGCCTGGAGACTCTCCGGGACAGGGCCGGGGGAGCAGTACTTC
once TRBJ2-7 . TRBV7-2 CASSLKSTGYEQYF TGTGCCAGCAGCTTAAAAAGTACAGGCTACGAGCAGTACTTC
. TRBJ2-7 . TRBV20-1 CSASRRAYEQYF TGCAGTGCTAGTCGCAGGGCTTACGAGCAGTACTTC
. TRBJ2-4 TRBD1 TRBV6-1 CASSERPGGVPKNIQYF TGTGCCAGCAGTGAACGCCCAGGGGGTGTGCCCAAAAACATTCAGTACTTC
. TRBJ1-2 TRBD1 TRBV6-5 CASNSFSGGGYTF TGTGCCAGCAATAGTTTCTCAGGGGGCGGCTACACCTTC
. TRBJ2-1 TRBD2 TRBV4-2 CASSQQGVAGIDNEQFF TGTGCCAGCAGCCAACAGGGAGTAGCGGGAATCGACAATGAGCAGTTCTTC
few TRBJ2-1 . TRBV6-4 CASSAAPGINEQFF TGTGCCAGCAGTGCCGCCCCGGGTATCAATGAGCAGTTCTTC
. TRBJ2-1 . TRBV5-6 CASSLLGGPSYNEQFF TGTGCCAGCAGCTTATTAGGAGGGCCCTCCTACAATGAGCAGTTCTTC